This T cell receptor (beta chain) is from a study of shared clonotypes between healthy human individuals. Study background: Ranging from 18 to 49 in age, donors were two women and a few men. Study outcomes and limitations: Non-shared clonotypes had lower generation probabilities than those shared by all four donors.

A CD45RA-negative memory subset and a CD45RA+ naive subset were separated from the CD4+ cells. Comment on this clone: Its antigen is unknown. Other nucleotide sequences in the sample specify the same CDR3.

Germline lookup yields CDR1 MGHRA and CDR2 YSYEKL. The CDR3 totals 14 residues. V gave up 1 base and J gave up 4 bases, with 8 bases separating them. Source study methods: From ImmunoSEQ came sequences covering only the junction and carrying no quality scores, so filtering differed. Only in-frame clones appear in the TCRdb table, and some are missing; sequencing was by immunoSEQ multiplex PCR. The V and J calls and clone size come from that table; D and trimming were worked out from the DNA. The sample has 1.4 million to 1.5 million clones; approximately 96% are singletons. The rearrangement uses TRBV4-1 and TRBJ1-5; D is unclear. The receptor comes from a man aged 25 to 40 in good health. Sequenced: naive CD4+ T cells sorted from blood. Subset defined: CD45RA+ positively selected. The DNA for the CDR3 is TGCGCCAGCAGCCAAGTCAGAGGAAATCAGCCCCAGCATTTT. Amino acid sequence: CASSQVRGNQPQHF.